What follows are 20 T cell receptor beta chains derived from one specimen sequenced in a study of cytomegalovirus exposure and HLA in healthy donors. The PCR contained 60 Vbeta and 13 Jbeta primers. Profiled with immunoSEQ multiplex PCR; TCRdb holds only in-frame clones, not every one. This sample has more than 95,000 clones, with less than 85% found just once. Sequencing was carried out using PBMCs. All receptors derive from a middle-aged man in good health and CMV-seropositive.

This CDR3 is CASSRLHRGANTGELFF. CDR3 bases: TGTGCCAGCAGTCGACTCCACAGGGGAGCGAACACCGGGGAGCTGTTTTTT. The chain joins TRBV5-4 to TRBJ2-2; 7 nucleotides line up with TRBD1. The CDR3 has 17 residues. Germline V lookup: CDR1 SGHNT, CDR2 YYREEE (reference sequence). V dropped 5 bases and J dropped 0; count of bases not matched to a gene: 10.

This chain joins TRBV11-2 and TRBJ2-2; D gene ambiguous. The ends were cut back, 1 base at V and 2 bases at J, with 8 bases in the middle. Germline V gene sequence: CDR1 SGHAT, CDR2 FQNNGV. This CDR3 is built from 15 residues. The CDR3 is CASSLVYLNTGELFF. CDR3 bases: TGTGCCAGCAGCTTAGTGTATCTTAACACCGGGGAGCTGTTTTTT.

V usage is TRBV18 and J usage is TRBJ1-2; D uncertain. This CDR3 comprises 13 residues. Looked up from germline, CDR1 is KGHSH and CDR2 is LQKENI. Trimming took 6 bases from V and 2 from J, leaving 10 bases between them. DNA for the CDR3: TGTGCCAGCTCTGTTAGCCCAAACTATGGCTACACCTTC. Translating it yields CASSVSPNYGYTF. Drawing the rest from reference TRBV18 and TRBJ1-2, the complete variable domain is NAGVMQNPRHLVRRRGQEARLRCSPMKGHSHVYWYRQLPEEGLKFMVYLQKENIIDESGMPKERFSAEFPKEGPSILRIQQVVRGDSAAYFCASSVSPNYGYTFGSGTRLTVV.

This clone was detected only once. Relative to the germline gene, one junction end is altered; a read error may explain this. The V gene is TRBV2, the J gene TRBJ2-6; 7 bases are shared with TRBD1. Germline lookup yields CDR1 SNHLY and CDR2 FYNNEI. The CDR3 consists of 16 residues. The CDR3 coding sequence is TGTGCCAGCACCTTGGACAGGAGGACTGGGGCCAACGGCCTGACTTTC. Translated: CASTLDRRTGANGLTF.

The chain combines TRBV19 with TRBJ2-5; 8 bases are shared with TRBD2. The germline V gene encodes CDR1 LNHDA and CDR2 SQIVND (reference sequence). The CDR3 is made up of 18 amino acids. The V segment lost 4 bases and the J segment 5 bases; nucleotides outside the gene matches: 18. CDR3 DNA: TGTGCCAGTAGTAATTTGCGTTCGGCGGGGGGCCTAGGGGAGACCCAGTACTTC. Translation gives CASSNLRSAGGLGETQYF.

The chain is built from TRBV5-4 and TRBJ2-6; TRBD1 aligns across 9 bases. With 3 bases clipped from V and 9 bases from J, the junction kept 4 bases outside the gene matches. Per the germline V gene, CDR1 is SGHNT and CDR2 is YYREEE (reference sequence). This CDR3 contains 14 residues. The CDR3 protein is CASSSQGADNVLTF. Here the CDR3 DNA reads TGTGCCAGCAGCTCACAGGGGGCGGACAACGTCCTGACTTTC.

V is TRBV7-2 and J is TRBJ1-2; 9 bases match TRBD1. The J segment lost 8 bases and the V segment lost 5 bases, leaving 12 bases of the junction unmatched. This CDR3 region has 15 residues. In germline, CDR1 is SGHTA, CDR2 FQGNSA. CDR3 nucleotides: TGTGCCAGCAGCCCCGGGACAGGGACCCCCGGGGGCTACACCTTC. Protein product: CASSPGTGTPGGYTF.

This clone was recorded once. The rearrangement uses TRBV7-3 and TRBJ2-7, with 8 bases that match TRBD2. Per germline, CDR1 SGHTA and CDR2 FQGTGA. The ends lost 5 bases at V and 3 bases at J; junction bases unmatched: 0. This CDR3 contains 12 residues. CDR3 sequence (DNA): TGTGCCAGCAGCGCGGGGGGCTACGAGCAGTACTTC. Its translation: CASSAGGYEQYF.

The rearrangement links TRBV13 to TRBJ1-6; possibly TRBD1 for D (5 bases). The CDR3 loop spans 16 amino acids. Deletions cut 2 bases from V and 0 bases from J, with 8 bases between. The germline CDR1 and CDR2 sequences are PRHDT and FYEKMQ (reference sequence). The CDR3 reads CASSLTDSSYNSPLHF. The CDR3 coding sequence is TGTGCCAGCAGCTTAACCGACAGCTCCTATAATTCACCCCTCCACTTT.

This chain joins TRBV7-2 and TRBJ2-1; 9 bases are a match to TRBD2. After removal of 2 bases from V and 7 bases from J, the junction contained 6 bases not matched to a gene. Germline values: CDR1 SGHTA, CDR2 FQGNSA. The CDR3 spans 15 residues. The CDR3 nucleotides are TGTGCCAGCAGCTTATGGGGTACTAGCGGGAATGAGCAGTTCTTC. Protein product: CASSLWGTSGNEQFF.

CDR3 sequence (DNA): TGTGCCAGCAGTCCTGACAGGGGGAATGGCTACACCTTC. Translation: CASSPDRGNGYTF. The genes are TRBV2 and TRBJ1-2; 9 bases agree with TRBD1. The CDR3 totals 13 residues. The trim removed 5 bases at V and 6 bases at J, leaving 4 bases unmatched. Germline V lookup: CDR1 SNHLY, CDR2 FYNNEI.

The V call is TRBV28, the J call TRBJ1-4; TRBD1 aligns across 10 bases. Germline-derived CDR1 and CDR2 are MDHEN and SYDVKM. The trim removed 1 base at V and 8 bases at J, leaving 10 bases unmatched. The CDR3 contains 17 residues. CDR3 in DNA: TGTGCCAGCAGTTTATTGTCCGTGACAGGGGGCAGGGAAAAACTGTTTTTT. It codes for CASSLLSVTGGREKLFF.

V gene TRBV5-1 combines with J gene TRBJ2-5; TRBD2 aligns across 14 bases. Germline V gives CDR1 SGHRS, CDR2 YFSETQ. CDR3 length: 18 residues. Trimming took 3 bases from V and 2 from J; bases not matched to a gene: 9. CDR3 protein: CASSWDPTSGRAQETQYF. The DNA of the CDR3 is TGCGCCAGCAGCTGGGACCCGACTAGCGGGAGGGCTCAAGAGACCCAGTACTTC.

V is TRBV18 and J is TRBJ2-7; D gene ambiguous. Germline V gene sequence: CDR1 KGHSH, CDR2 LQKENI. Between the trimmed V and J ends, which lost 5 bases and 2 bases, there was a span of 10 bases. The CDR3 totals 13 residues. Here the CDR3 DNA reads TGTGCCAGCTCAGGTAGAGGAACCTACGAGCAGTACTTC. The encoded protein is CASSGRGTYEQYF.

The V gene is TRBV19, the J gene TRBJ2-4; 9 bases match TRBD1. Looked up from germline, CDR1 is LNHDA and CDR2 is SQIVND (reference sequence). V shed 3 bases, J shed 9 bases, and the junction held 3 bases outside the gene matches. CDR3 length: 13 amino acids. The CDR3 loop reads CASSMGQGIIQYF. The CDR3 DNA sequence: TGTGCCAGTAGTATGGGACAGGGTATCATTCAGTACTTC.

This chain links TRBV19 with TRBJ1-2, with TRBD1 identical over 8 bases. The CDR3 runs to 14 residues. The V and J ends lost 1 base and 5 bases, in that order; junction bases with no gene match: 3. The germline V gene has CDR1 LNHDA and CDR2 SQIVND (reference sequence). In DNA form, the CDR3 reads TGTGCCAGTAGTATAGCTCAGGGGGCTTATGGCTACACCTTC. Amino acid sequence: CASSIAQGAYGYTF.

The gene calls are TRBV7-2 and TRBJ2-7; 12 positions agree with TRBD2. Trimming took 7 bases from V and 2 from J; bases not matched to a gene: 3. The germline V gene has CDR1 SGHTA and CDR2 FQGNSA. The CDR3 spans 14 residues. The CDR3 DNA is TGTGCCAGCACCTGGACTAGCGGGACCTACGAGCAGTACTTC. It codes for CASTWTSGTYEQYF.

The chain joins TRBV6-5 to TRBJ1-1, with 7 bases that match TRBD1. Germline trimming cut 5 bases from V and 0 bases from J; bases unmatched to any gene: 3. The CDR3 consists of 14 residues. Germline V gene lookup returns CDR1 MNHEY and CDR2 SVGAGI. The CDR3: CASSMGQLNTEAFF. The CDR3 DNA is TGTGCCAGCAGTATGGGACAGTTGAACACTGAAGCTTTCTTT.

V usage is TRBV9 and J usage is TRBJ2-3; no definite D call. The CDR3 has 12 amino acids. In germline, CDR1 is SGDLS, CDR2 YYNGEE. The V end lost 0 bases, the J end lost 6 bases, and 5 bases lay between the germline ends. CDR3 nucleotide sequence: TGTGCCAGCAGCGTAGACCGGGATACGCAGTATTTT. Amino acids: CASSVDRDTQYF.

The CDR3 DNA reads as TGTGCCAGCCTTCGGCAGGGGGCCAGCTCTGGAAACACCATATATTTT. Translated: CASLRQGASSGNTIYF. This chain uses TRBV28 with TRBJ1-3, with 8 positions matching TRBD1. The J segment lost 0 bases and the V segment lost 8 bases, leaving 9 bases of the junction unmatched. The germline V gene has CDR1 MDHEN and CDR2 SYDVKM. The CDR3 has 16 residues.